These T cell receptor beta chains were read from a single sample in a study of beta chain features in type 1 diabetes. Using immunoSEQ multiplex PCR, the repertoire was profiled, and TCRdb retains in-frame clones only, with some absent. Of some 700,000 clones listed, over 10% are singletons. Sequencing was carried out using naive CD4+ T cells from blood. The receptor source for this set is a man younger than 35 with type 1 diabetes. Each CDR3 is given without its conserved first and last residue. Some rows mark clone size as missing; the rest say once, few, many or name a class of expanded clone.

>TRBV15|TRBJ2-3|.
AADGTDTQY
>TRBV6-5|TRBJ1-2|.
ASSGRGRGEGYT
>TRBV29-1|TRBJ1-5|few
SVRQGVNQPQH
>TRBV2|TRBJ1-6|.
ASSGPFTEGPLH
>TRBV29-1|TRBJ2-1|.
SVERDPYNEQF
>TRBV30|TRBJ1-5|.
AWSRQGALGQPQH
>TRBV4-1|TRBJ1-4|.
ASSRTVAVGDRKF
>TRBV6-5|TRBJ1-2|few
ASSYSNGFRGYT
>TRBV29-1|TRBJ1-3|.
SVETGADSGNTIY
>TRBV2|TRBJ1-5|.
ASSGPGERQPQH
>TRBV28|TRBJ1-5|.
ASSFTDQPQH
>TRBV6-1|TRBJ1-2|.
ASSGGAGIYGYT
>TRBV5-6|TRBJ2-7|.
ASSLLGQGGSYEQY
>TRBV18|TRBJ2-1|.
ASSHDRDFEQF
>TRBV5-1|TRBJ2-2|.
ASSPGGLTTGELF
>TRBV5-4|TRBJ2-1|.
ASSLARGGSGNEQF
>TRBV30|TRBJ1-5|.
AWSREGASQPQH
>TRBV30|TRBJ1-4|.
AWSPPTGTNEKLF
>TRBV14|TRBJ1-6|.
ASSQMRTAGGALH
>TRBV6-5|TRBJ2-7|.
ASSYSRRDSYEQY
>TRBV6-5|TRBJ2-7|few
ASTPHEGTGYEQY
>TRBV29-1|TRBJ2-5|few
SVGERGEETQY
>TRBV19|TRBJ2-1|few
ASSIEAGAGPYNEQF
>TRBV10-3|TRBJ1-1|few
AISKPGTGGSEAF
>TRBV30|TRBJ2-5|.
AWRIGGAETQY
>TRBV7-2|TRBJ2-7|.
ASSLDAGSGYEQY
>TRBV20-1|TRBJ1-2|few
SARAGGGYT
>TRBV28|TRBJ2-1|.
ASSDSRPSSYNEQF
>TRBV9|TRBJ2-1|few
ASSVVPYNEQF